This entry describes one TCR beta chain. Its antigen remains unidentified. Some clones are missing from TCRdb's copy, which holds only in-frame ones; the method was immunoSEQ multiplex PCR. The sample contains roughly 110,000 clones, approximately 88% of which appear only once. The CDR3 extends over 15 amino acids. J lost 5 bases, V lost 3 bases, and 6 bases had no gene match. CDR1 is MNHNS, CDR2 SASEGT, per germline. The sample comes from a study of graft-versus-host responses after intestinal transplantation. Study information: The transplants performed in recipients were multivisceral, liver-intestinal, or isolated intestinal. Tacrolimus plus steroids were given to all recipients for about 3 years, preceded by anti-thymocyte globulin induction.

Findings of the study overall: Clonal ratios of graft-versus-host to host-versus-graft in allografts were high for patients exhibiting graft-donor T cell macrochimerism.

The genes are TRBV6-1 and TRBJ1-1, with 10 bases matching TRBD1. This receptor was identified in a human donor who was the organ donor for an intestinal transplant. The sample was unstimulated CD4+ T cells sorted from spleen or lymph node cells, taken before transplant. The CDR3: CASSDKGQGRTEAFF. The CDR3 DNA sequence: TGTGCCAGCAGTGATAAGGGACAGGGGCGGACTGAAGCTTTCTTT.